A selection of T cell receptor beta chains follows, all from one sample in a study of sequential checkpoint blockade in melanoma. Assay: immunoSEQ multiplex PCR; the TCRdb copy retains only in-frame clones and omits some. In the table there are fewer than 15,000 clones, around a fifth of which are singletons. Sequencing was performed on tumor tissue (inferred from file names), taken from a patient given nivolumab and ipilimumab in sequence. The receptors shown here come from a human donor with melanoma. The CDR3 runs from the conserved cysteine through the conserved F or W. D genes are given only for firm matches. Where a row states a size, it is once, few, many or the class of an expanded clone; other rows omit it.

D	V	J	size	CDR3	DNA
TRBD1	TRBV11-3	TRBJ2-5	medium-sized	CASSLMRGTEETQYF	TGTGCCAGCAGCTTAATGAGGGGGACAGAGGAGACCCAGTACTTC
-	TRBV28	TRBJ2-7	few	CASSPPTGSYEQYF	TGTGCCAGCAGTCCACCGACGGGCTCCTACGAGCAGTACTTC
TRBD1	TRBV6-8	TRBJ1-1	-	CASASGGTEAFF	TGTGCCAGCGCCTCAGGGGGCACTGAAGCTTTCTTT
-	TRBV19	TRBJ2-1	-	CASSIRDNYNEQFF	TGTGCCAGTAGTATAAGGGACAACTACAATGAGCAGTTCTTC
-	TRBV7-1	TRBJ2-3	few	CASRLAVTDTQYF	TGTGCCAGCAGACTAGCAGTAACTGATACGCAGTATTTT
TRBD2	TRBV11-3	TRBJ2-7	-	CASSWTSTISEQYF	TGTGCCAGCAGCTGGACTAGCACAATCTCCGAGCAGTACTTC
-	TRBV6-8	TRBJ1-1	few	CASSYYREPRDPVFRTEAFF	TGTGCCAGCAGTTACTATAGGGAGCCTCGGGATCCAGTCTTTCGCACTGAAGCTTTCTTT
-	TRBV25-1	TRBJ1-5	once	CASSAWDDPGQPQHF	TGTGCCAGCAGTGCTTGGGACGACCCCGGTCAGCCCCAGCATTTT
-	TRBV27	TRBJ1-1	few	CASRQLNTEAFF	TGTGCCAGCCGACAGTTGAACACTGAAGCTTTCTTT
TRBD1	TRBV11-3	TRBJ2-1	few	CASSVDRVEGEQFF	TGTGCCAGCAGCGTGGACAGGGTCGAGGGTGAGCAGTTCTTC
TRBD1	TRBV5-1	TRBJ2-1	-	CASKSSGTGDYNEQFF	TGCGCCAGCAAATCCTCCGGGACAGGGGACTACAATGAGCAGTTCTTC
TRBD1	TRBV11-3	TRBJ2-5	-	CASSFRGLGETQYF	TGTGCCAGCAGTTTTAGGGGGCTCGGGGAGACCCAGTACTTC
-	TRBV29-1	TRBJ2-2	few	CSVEAGANTGELFF	TGCAGCGTTGAGGCAGGGGCGAACACCGGGGAGCTGTTTTTT
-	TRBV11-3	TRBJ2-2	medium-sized	CASSPPTGSGELFF	TGTGCCAGCAGCCCTCCTACAGGGTCCGGGGAGCTGTTTTTT
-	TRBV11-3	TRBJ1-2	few	CASSFSLSGDYGYTF	TGTGCCAGCAGCTTTAGTTTGTCAGGGGACTATGGCTACACCTTC
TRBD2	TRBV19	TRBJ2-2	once	CASSIGRAGGPGGELFF	TGTGCCAGTAGTATAGGTCGAGCGGGGGGGCCCGGCGGGGAGCTGTTTTTT
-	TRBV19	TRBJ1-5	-	CASSPQGLGQPQHF	TGTGCCAGTAGCCCCCAAGGGCTGGGTCAGCCCCAGCATTTT
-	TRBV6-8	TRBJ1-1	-	CAISPAPDTEAFF	TGTGCCATCAGCCCAGCTCCGGACACTGAAGCTTTCTTT
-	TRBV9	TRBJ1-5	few	CASSELPRAQSNQPQHF	TGTGCCAGCAGTGAACTTCCCAGGGCTCAAAGCAATCAGCCCCAGCATTTT
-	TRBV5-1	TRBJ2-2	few	CASMDLYNTGELFF	TGCGCCAGCATGGACCTCTACAACACCGGGGAGCTGTTTTTT
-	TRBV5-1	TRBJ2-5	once	CASSSQGRQETQYF	TGCGCCAGCAGCTCTCAGGGGCGCCAAGAGACCCAGTACTTC
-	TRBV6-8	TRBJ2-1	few	CASSPGRYNEQFF	TGTGCCAGCAGCCCGGGACGGTACAATGAGCAGTTCTTC
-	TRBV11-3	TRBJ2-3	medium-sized	CASSTRTEGDTQYF	TGTGCCAGCAGCACAAGGACGGAGGGGGATACGCAGTATTTT
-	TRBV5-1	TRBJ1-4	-	CASSPVPEKANEKLFF	TGCGCCAGCAGCCCGGTACCAGAGAAGGCTAATGAAAAACTGTTTTTT
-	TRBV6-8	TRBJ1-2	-	CAIEPGDRRYGYTF	TGTGCCATCGAGCCGGGAGACAGGAGATATGGCTACACCTTC
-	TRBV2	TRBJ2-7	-	CASSERGLEQYF	TGTGCCAGCAGTGAAAGGGGTCTCGAGCAGTACTTC
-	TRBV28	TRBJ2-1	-	CASNAGYNEQFF	TGTGCCAGCAATGCGGGGTACAATGAGCAGTTCTTC
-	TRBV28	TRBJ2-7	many	CASRRTPLSSYEQYF	TGTGCCAGCAGAAGGACACCCCTTAGCTCCTACGAGCAGTACTTC
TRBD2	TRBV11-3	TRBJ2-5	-	CASGASGSLETQYF	TGTGCCAGCGGGGCTAGCGGGAGCCTTGAGACCCAGTACTTC
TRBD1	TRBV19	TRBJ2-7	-	CASTPAGTGSHEQYF	TGTGCCAGTACCCCGGCCGGGACAGGGTCGCACGAGCAGTACTTC
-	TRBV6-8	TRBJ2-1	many	CASSYSSIGEQFF	TGTGCCAGCAGTTACTCGTCTATAGGTGAGCAGTTCTTC
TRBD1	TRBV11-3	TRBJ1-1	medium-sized	CASRPDRWALNSGPEAFF	TGTGCCAGCAGACCGGACAGGTGGGCCCTAAACTCGGGGCCTGAAGCTTTCTTT
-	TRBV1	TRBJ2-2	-	CASSLESANTGELFF	TGCGCCAGCAGCCTTGAAAGCGCGAACACCGGGGAGCTGTTTTTT
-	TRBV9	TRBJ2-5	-	CASSVEVTEETQYF	TGTGCCAGCAGCGTAGAGGTTACCGAAGAGACCCAGTACTTC
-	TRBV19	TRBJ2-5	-	CASSIRWALETQYF	TGTGCCAGTAGTATAAGATGGGCTCTGGAGACCCAGTACTTC
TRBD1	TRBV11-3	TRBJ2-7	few	CASRLRGPNYEQYF	TGTGCCAGCAGACTCAGGGGGCCGAACTACGAGCAGTACTTC
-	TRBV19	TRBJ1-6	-	CASSIFRDSPLHF	TGTGCCAGTAGTATTTTTAGGGATTCACCCCTCCACTTT
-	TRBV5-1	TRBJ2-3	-	CASSLRLAGDTQYF	TGCGCCAGCAGCTTGCGGCTAGCTGGAGATACGCAGTATTTT
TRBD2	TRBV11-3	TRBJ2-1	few	CASSLVGSGSEQFF	TGTGCCAGCAGCTTAGTGGGCAGCGGGAGTGAGCAGTTCTTC
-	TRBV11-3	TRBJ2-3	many	CASSLNPGSNPTDTQYF	TGTGCCAGCAGCTTGAACCCAGGGAGTAATCCCACAGATACGCAGTATTTT